This TCR beta chain was documented in a study of blood T cells in healthy people across ages. The study's findings and limits: Among long-lived donors, naive CD4+ cells were more numerous and diversity higher than in aged donors. Getting older went along with TCR beta diversity per million T cells dropping roughly linearly. Samples with more naive T cells showed higher observed beta diversity.

Comment on this clonotype: Antigen: not known.

Primed by a sample-barcoded 5' primer and a J-beta primer mix, a second PCR proceeded for roughly 7 to 12 cycles. TCRdb used MiXCR to reprocess the 5' RACE reads, holding one entry per CDR3 protein. This table holds 550,000 to 750,000 distinct CDR3 sequences, roughly 21% found once. Germline V gene data show CDR1 as SEHNR and CDR2 as FQNEAQ (reference sequence). This CDR3 is built from 16 residues. V shed 5 bases, J shed 6 bases, and the junction held 9 bases outside the gene matches. The clonotype was recovered from a man aged 70 or older in good health. The V gene is TRBV7-9, the J gene TRBJ2-3, with TRBD2 matching over 12 bases. The specimen was blood. For the CDR3, the DNA is TGTGCCAGCAGCCGCGGACTAGCGGGACGCCAGGATACGCAGTATTTT. It yields the protein CASSRGLAGRQDTQYF.